This T cell receptor beta chain was documented in a study of shared clonotypes between healthy human individuals. Overall study: The study enrolled a couple of women and a few men aged 18 to 49.

J gave up 4 bases and V 7 bases, and 4 bases lay outside the gene matches. The CDR3 runs 13 residues. Looked up from germline, CDR1 is MDHEN and CDR2 is SYDVKM. About this clone itself: Its antigen is not identified.

Profiled with immunoSEQ multiplex PCR; TCRdb holds only in-frame clones, not every one. The sample shows over 400,000 clones, around 95% of them seen only once. Findings and limits, study-wide: Rarefaction revealed incomplete sorted-subset sequencing despite large depth.

Specimen: naive CD4+ T cells sorted from blood. Documented subset: CD45RA+ positively selected. The clonotype originates from a woman in her twenties or thirties in good health. The J gene is TRBJ2-7, the V gene TRBV28, with 10 nucleotides matching TRBD2. CDR3 coding DNA: TGTGCCAGCAACCCTAGCGGGAGATACGAGCAGTACTTC. As protein: CASNPSGRYEQYF.